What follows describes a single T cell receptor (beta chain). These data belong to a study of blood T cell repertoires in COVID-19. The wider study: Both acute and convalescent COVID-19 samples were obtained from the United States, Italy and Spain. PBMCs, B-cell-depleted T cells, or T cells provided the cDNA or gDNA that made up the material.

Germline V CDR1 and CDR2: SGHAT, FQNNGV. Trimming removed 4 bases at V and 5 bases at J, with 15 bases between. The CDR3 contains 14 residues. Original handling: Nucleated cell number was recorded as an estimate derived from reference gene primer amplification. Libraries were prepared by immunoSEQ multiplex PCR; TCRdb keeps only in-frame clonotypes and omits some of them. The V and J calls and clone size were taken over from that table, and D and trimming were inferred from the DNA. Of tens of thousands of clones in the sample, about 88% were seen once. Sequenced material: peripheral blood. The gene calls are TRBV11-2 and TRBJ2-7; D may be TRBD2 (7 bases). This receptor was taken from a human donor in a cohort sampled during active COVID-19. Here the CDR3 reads CASSSGTGGHEQYF. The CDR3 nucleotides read TGTGCCAGCAGCTCGGGAACGGGGGGCCACGAGCAGTACTTC.